The clone carrying this TCR beta chain was detected only once. What it binds is not known. Stimulus-free culture yielded autoproliferating CFSE-dim and non-proliferating CFSE-high T cells, each sequenced separately. Approximately 5x10^7 CFSE-labeled PBMCs were cultured less than 8 days unstimulated, then replicate wells were pooled. CFSE at roughly 0.45 uM labeled the PBMCs, which were then cultured unstimulated. These data come from a study of memory B cells and T cells in multiple sclerosis. Study-wide findings and caveats: Clone-set sizes differed between compartments, so shared clonotype counts needed normalization.

The assay was immunoSEQ multiplex PCR, and TCRdb's table has in-frame clones only and misses some. The sample records some 49,000 clones, 82% being singletons. The sequence derives from a human donor with multiple sclerosis. The specimen was PBMCs from blood kept in culture.

CDR3: CASSPHLSDYNYGYTF. The CDR3 coding sequence is TGTGCCAGCAGCCCACATTTGTCAGACTATAACTATGGCTACACCTTC. The chain combines TRBV11-2 with TRBJ1-2; D is unclear. This CDR3 has 16 amino acids. Deletions cut 5 bases from V and 1 base from J, with 17 bases between. Germline V gives CDR1 SGHAT, CDR2 FQNNGV.